This TCR beta chain is from a study of blood T cells in healthy people across ages. This clonotype was found a few times. V trimming: 7 bases; J trimming: 0 bases; junction bases outside the gene matches: 5. This CDR3 has 14 amino acids. From germline, CDR1 is SNHLY and CDR2 FYNNEI. The authors ran a second PCR of about 7 to 12 cycles using a sample-barcoded 5' primer and a J-beta primer mix. TCRdb independently ran MiXCR on the 5' RACE reads; one entry per CDR3 protein. In the table there are about 1,400,000 distinct CDR3 sequences, around 42% of which are singletons. The chain carries TRBV2 and TRBJ1-2; 7 nucleotides match TRBD1. This sequence originates from a woman between 18 and 29 years old in good health. The sample was blood. CDR3 region: CASIGDSANYGYTF. The DNA of the CDR3 is TGTGCCAGCATAGGGGACAGCGCTAACTATGGCTACACCTTC.